This passage covers 25 T cell receptor beta chains from one sample sequenced in a study of cytomegalovirus exposure and HLA in healthy donors. The PCR used 60 Vbeta and 13 Jbeta primers. The repertoire was sequenced with immunoSEQ multiplex PCR; TCRdb's copy has only in-frame clones and lacks some. The sample lists 130,000 or so clones, approximately 80% occurring once. The sample was PBMCs. These receptors came from a woman aged 18-30 years in good health and CMV-seronegative.

This chain links TRBV9 with TRBJ2-7; 10 positions agree with TRBD1. This CDR3 region has 14 residues. V lost 4 bases and J lost 6; bases outside the gene matches: 7. Per germline, CDR1 SGDLS and CDR2 YYNGEE. CDR3 residues: CASSRDRGFGEQYF. CDR3 nucleotide sequence: TGTGCCAGCAGCAGGGACAGGGGATTTGGCGAGCAGTACTTC.

Comments on this clone: Other DNA sequences in this specimen translate into the identical CDR3. DNA of the CDR3: TGTGCCAGCAGCGTGGAGGGAAGGCTGAACACTGAAGCTTTCTTT. Encoded protein: CASSVEGRLNTEAFF. The rearrangement links TRBV9 to TRBJ1-1; D unresolved. Germline V CDR1 and CDR2: SGDLS, YYNGEE. V was trimmed by 2 bases and J by 0 bases, leaving 11 bases between them. The CDR3 spans 15 residues. The full variable domain, its missing parts supplied by reference TRBV9 and TRBJ1-1, is DSGVTQTPKHLITATGQRVTLRCSPRSGDLSVYWYQQSLDQGLQFLIQYYNGEERAKGNILERFSAQQFPDLHSELNLSSLELGDSALYFCASSVEGRLNTEAFFGQGTRLTVV.

The chain is built from TRBV7-2 and TRBJ2-1; D may be TRBD1 (5 bases). V dropped 1 base and J dropped 5 bases, with 6 bases sitting between them. CDR3 length equals 13 residues. Germline lookup yields CDR1 SGHTA and CDR2 FQGNSA. The CDR3 protein is CASSLGQNNEQFF. CDR3 DNA sequence: TGTGCCAGCAGCTTAGGACAGAACAATGAGCAGTTCTTC.

This chain's CDR3 is CASSLNGEWTEAFF. The CDR3 nucleotides read TGTGCCAGCAGTTTAAACGGGGAATGGACTGAAGCTTTCTTT. The chain couples TRBV28 to TRBJ1-1; D unresolved. The V and J ends lost 2 bases and 5 bases respectively, with 12 bases between them. Looked up from germline, CDR1 is MDHEN and CDR2 is SYDVKM. The CDR3 loop spans 14 amino acids.

This rearrangement joins TRBV19 to TRBJ2-7; 10 bases align to TRBD1. Germline values: CDR1 LNHDA, CDR2 SQIVND (reference sequence). This CDR3 comprises 14 residues. V lost 4 bases, J lost 5 bases, and 5 bases stayed unmatched. CDR3 protein: CASSTTGGFHEQYF. The CDR3 nucleotides are TGTGCCAGTAGTACGACAGGGGGCTTCCACGAGCAGTACTTC.

The V and J genes are TRBV27 and TRBJ2-5; TRBD2 matches 8 bases. The V gene end was trimmed by 5 bases and the J gene end by 1 base; junction bases not matched to a gene: 9. Germline CDR1 reads MNHEY; CDR2 reads SMNVEV (reference sequence). There are 16 residues in the CDR3. CDR3 nucleotides: TGTGCCAGCAGTCCTTCTGTAGCGGGGCTCCAAGAGACCCAGTACTTC. This codes for CASSPSVAGLQETQYF.

The chain has TRBV19 and TRBJ1-1, with no clear D. The CDR3 spans 15 residues. In germline, CDR1 is LNHDA, CDR2 SQIVND (reference sequence). The V end was cut by 3 bases, the J end by 1 base, with 12 bases between. The CDR3 region is CASSIFLSENTEAFF. The CDR3 DNA reads TGTGCCAGTAGTATTTTTCTTTCAGAGAACACTGAAGCTTTCTTT.

This clone has just a few counts. The V and J genes are TRBV13 and TRBJ2-7; TRBD2 matches 9 bases. CDR3 length equals 16 residues. Germline V gene sequence: CDR1 PRHDT, CDR2 FYEKMQ (reference sequence). V gave up 5 bases and J gave up 5 bases; unmatched junction bases: 13. CDR3 sequence (DNA): TGTGCCAGCAGCCCCCGGGTAGCGGGAGTCGGGGACGAGCAGTACTTC. This translates into CASSPRVAGVGDEQYF.

The gene calls are TRBV5-1 and TRBJ2-1, with D tentatively TRBD1 (6 bases). The CDR3 length is 13 residues. The V and J ends lost 4 bases and 4 bases respectively, with 9 bases between them. Germline lookup yields CDR1 SGHRS and CDR2 YFSETQ. CDR3 nucleotides: TGCGCCAGCAGCATGGACAGATACAATGAGCAGTTCTTC. Residues: CASSMDRYNEQFF.

This sequence joins TRBV21-1 and TRBJ1-2; the table's D call of TRBD1 was not tested on the DNA. TRBV21-1 is a listed pseudogene. The CDR3 has 12 amino acids. The CDR3 bases are TGTGCCAGCTTCTGGGCCCTTCGGGGCTACACCTTC. Encoded protein: CASFWALRGYTF.

The rearrangement uses TRBV2 and TRBJ2-7, with 10 bases matching TRBD1. The CDR3 contains 13 residues. Trimming cost V 1 base and J 8 bases; bases outside gene matches: 2. Germline loops: CDR1 SNHLY, CDR2 FYNNEI. CDR3 sequence reads: CASSEVTGGQQYF. CDR3 coding DNA: TGTGCCAGCAGTGAAGTGACAGGGGGCCAGCAGTACTTC.

CDR3 sequence: CASGRGQGVSNEQFF. CDR3 DNA: TGTGCCAGCGGTCGGGGACAGGGGGTCAGCAATGAGCAGTTCTTC. This rearrangement joins TRBV4-2 to TRBJ2-1, with TRBD1 matching 11 bases. The CDR3 is 15 residues long. Trimming cost V 8 bases and J 6 bases; bases outside gene matches: 9. Per germline, CDR1 LGHNA and CDR2 YNFKEQ.

This chain connects TRBV7-9 to TRBJ2-1; maybe TRBD2 (5 bases). The CDR3 runs 15 residues. Trimming pared 4 bases from V and 4 bases from J, leaving 14 bases between. Germline values: CDR1 SEHNR, CDR2 FQNEAQ (reference sequence). DNA of the CDR3: TGTGCCAGCAGCTCAGAGCTAGCAGCTTACAATGAGCAGTTCTTC. This translates into CASSSELAAYNEQFF.

CDR3 protein: CASLSGDRGRQGEQFF. The CDR3 DNA sequence: TGTGCCAGCCTCTCGGGGGACAGGGGGCGGCAAGGTGAGCAGTTCTTC. The chain carries TRBV13 and TRBJ2-1; 12 positions match TRBD1. CDR3 size: 16 residues. The junction had 14 bases not matched to a gene; V was cut back by 8 bases and J by 9 bases. Germline assignment: CDR1 PRHDT and CDR2 FYEKMQ (reference sequence).

The chain links TRBV19 to TRBJ1-2, with TRBD1 as a possible D gene (5 bases). Germline V gene lookup returns CDR1 LNHDA and CDR2 SQIVND (reference sequence). This CDR3 region has 12 residues. Between the trimmed V and J ends, which lost 6 bases and 8 bases, there was a span of 13 bases. CDR3 sequence: CASRWGVGGYTF. The CDR3 bases are TGTGCCAGTAGGTGGGGCGTTGGGGGCTACACCTTC.

Note on this clone: The sample holds other DNA sequences that translate to the same CDR3. The chain joins TRBV6-5 to TRBJ1-1, with TRBD1 matching over 8 bases. The germline CDR1 and CDR2 sequences are MNHEY and SVGAGI. The trim removed 6 bases at V and 4 bases at J, leaving 4 bases unmatched. The CDR3 consists of 13 residues. The CDR3 loop reads CASRFTGGTEAFF. DNA of the CDR3: TGTGCCAGCAGGTTTACAGGGGGCACTGAAGCTTTCTTT.

The chain is built from TRBV7-8 and TRBJ1-5; D is possibly TRBD1 (6 bases). This CDR3 contains 16 residues. Per the germline V gene, CDR1 is SGHVS and CDR2 is FQNEAQ. Between the trimmed V and J ends, which lost 4 bases and 0 bases, there was a span of 13 bases. The DNA for the CDR3 is TGTGCCAGCAGCTCATGGGACACTTATAGCAATCAGCCCCAGCATTTT. It yields the protein CASSSWDTYSNQPQHF.

The J gene is TRBJ2-1, the V gene TRBV4-1; no firm D call. Germline V gene sequence: CDR1 MGHRA, CDR2 YSYEKL. This CDR3 is built from 15 residues. With 1 base removed from V and 1 base from J, the gap between germline ends came to 8 bases. The CDR3 sequence is CASSQGWSSYNEQFF. The CDR3 DNA reads TGCGCCAGCAGCCAAGGGTGGAGTTCCTACAATGAGCAGTTCTTC.

In its sample, this clone was seen once. The V and J genes are TRBV27 and TRBJ1-2; tentatively, D is TRBD1 (6 bases). The V gene lost 4 bases and the J gene lost 4 bases, with 16 bases spanning the gap. The CDR3 covers 15 residues. Germline V gives CDR1 MNHEY, CDR2 SMNVEV (reference sequence). The CDR3 region is CASSWGKTGSYGYTF. Written as DNA, the CDR3 is TGTGCCAGCAGTTGGGGAAAAACAGGGAGCTATGGCTACACCTTC.

V gene TRBV5-4 combines with J gene TRBJ2-6; a possible D gene is TRBD1 (5 bases). Between the trimmed V and J ends, which lost 6 bases and 0 bases, there was a span of 10 bases. The CDR3 has 15 residues. The germline CDR1 and CDR2 sequences are SGHNT and YYREEE (reference sequence). DNA for the CDR3: TGTGCCAGCACCGTCGACAGCTCTGGGGCCAACGTCCTGACTTTC. Its translation is CASTVDSSGANVLTF.

This chain joins TRBV5-1 and TRBJ2-2, with 13 positions matching TRBD2. The CDR3 consists of 15 residues. Trimming removed 4 bases from V and 8 bases from J; junction bases left unmatched: 5. Germline V CDR1 and CDR2: SGHRS, YFSETQ. CDR3 residues: CASSIGLAGAGELFF. The DNA of the CDR3 is TGCGCCAGCAGCATCGGACTAGCGGGAGCTGGGGAGCTGTTTTTT.

This chain joins TRBV5-4 and TRBJ2-1; 7 bases are a match to TRBD2. Per the germline V gene, CDR1 is SGHNT and CDR2 is YYREEE (reference sequence). J lost 7 bases, V lost 4 bases, and 8 bases had no gene match. CDR3 length: 14 amino acids. CDR3 protein: CASSATTGGNEQFF. CDR3 sequence (DNA): TGTGCCAGCAGCGCTACCACCGGGGGGAATGAGCAGTTCTTC.

J is TRBJ2-3 and V is TRBV5-1; no clear D. This CDR3 is built from 15 residues. The ends were cut back, 0 bases at V and 0 bases at J, with 8 bases in the middle. Germline values: CDR1 SGHRS, CDR2 YFSETQ. CDR3: CASSLVSASTDTQYF. The CDR3 nucleotides are TGCGCCAGCAGCTTGGTCAGCGCTAGCACAGATACGCAGTATTTT.

The gene calls are TRBV19 and TRBJ2-2; 8 nucleotides line up with TRBD2. CDR3 length: 15 amino acids. Germline CDR1 is LNHDA and CDR2 is SQIVND (reference sequence). Germline trimming cut 2 bases from V and 6 bases from J; bases unmatched to any gene: 5. CDR3 in DNA: TGTGCCAGTAGTATAAGCGGGAGCATCTCCGGGGAGCTGTTTTTT. Amino acid sequence: CASSISGSISGELFF.

The chain's CDR3 is CASSGQSSGNTIYF. The CDR3 DNA is TGTGCCAGCAGTGGACAGAGCTCTGGAAACACCATATATTTT. The genes are TRBV2 and TRBJ1-3; D might be TRBD1 (5 bases). Germline assignment: CDR1 SNHLY and CDR2 FYNNEI. V was trimmed by 4 bases and J by 0 bases, leaving 7 bases between them. CDR3 length: 14 amino acids.